What follows describes a single T cell receptor beta chain. Antigen: not known. Sample donors were healthy Caucasian individuals that came from Russia, aged 6 to 90. The sample belongs to a study of blood T cells in healthy people across ages. Study outcomes and limitations: Whereas aged donors had fewer naive CD4+ cells, long-lived donors had more of them and higher diversity. Older individuals had lower TCR beta diversity per million T cells (the decline was roughly linear).

With a J-beta primer mix and a sample-barcoded 5' primer, a second PCR ran about 7 to 12 cycles. All cDNA molecules were each tagged by a template-switch adaptor with 12 random nucleotides. TCRdb processed the 5' RACE reads anew with MiXCR; each CDR3 protein has one entry. The table lists roughly 1.9 million distinct CDR3 sequences, roughly two fifths of them singletons, with approximately 22% in the top ten. This clonotype was sampled from a human donor in good health. Sequencing was done on a sample of blood.

For the CDR3, the DNA is TGCAGTGCTAGAGTATACCCGAGGTCGACTAGACAGACAGATACGCAGTATTTT. This gives the protein CSARVYPRSTRQTDTQYF. The chain is built from TRBV20-1 and TRBJ2-3, with D possibly matching TRBD2 (6 bases). Deletions cut 1 base from V and 3 bases from J, with 23 bases between. CDR3 length equals 18 residues. Germline lookup yields CDR1 DFQATT and CDR2 SNEGSKA (reference sequence).